The 20 T cell receptor beta chains in this list originate from one sample, sequenced in a study of T cells in tumors after PD-1 blockade. The protocol was immunoSEQ multiplex PCR, while the TCRdb copy is restricted to in-frame clones and leaves out a portion. The sample carries more than 45,000 clones, approximately 79% recorded once. The sample in question was PBMCs, obtained before anti-PD-1 therapy. The receptor source for this set is a human donor with advanced basal cell or squamous cell carcinoma (not recorded which).

The J gene is TRBJ2-2, the V gene TRBV2, with D perhaps matching TRBD2 (6 bases). Trimming stripped 6 bases from V and 2 bases from J, with 13 bases between. The CDR3 sequence is 15 residues long. Germline CDR1 reads SNHLY; CDR2 reads FYNNEI. For the CDR3, the DNA is TGTGCCAGCAGCGGGGGAGCTTTTAACACCGGGGAGCTGTTTTTT. This encodes CASSGGAFNTGELFF.

The V and J genes are TRBV2 and TRBJ2-5, with TRBD2 matching 7 bases. Germline values: CDR1 SNHLY, CDR2 FYNNEI. The CDR3 is made up of 16 amino acids. V trimming: 5 bases; J trimming: 4 bases; junction bases outside the gene matches: 13. Here the CDR3 reads CASSPPTRGGLETQYF. CDR3 DNA: TGTGCCAGCAGTCCCCCGACCCGCGGGGGATTAGAGACCCAGTACTTC.

The chain is built from TRBV19 and TRBJ2-2; D is undetermined. CDR1 and CDR2 from the germline V gene are LNHDA and SQIVND (reference sequence). The CDR3 sequence is 15 residues long. V lost 4 bases and J 0 bases, leaving 9 bases between the germline ends. The CDR3 DNA is TGTGCCAGTAGTACGACGACGGCGAACACCGGGGAGCTGTTTTTT. It translates to CASSTTTANTGELFF.

The chain joins TRBV18 to TRBJ2-5; D remains unclear. This CDR3 is built from 12 residues. V gave up 5 bases and J gave up 5 bases, with 9 bases separating them. CDR1 is KGHSH and CDR2 is LQKENI in the germline V gene. Written as DNA, the CDR3 is TGTGCCAGCTCAACTGACCGCGAGACCCAGTACTTC. Protein: CASSTDRETQYF.

The V gene is TRBV10-3, the J gene TRBJ2-3; 13 nucleotides align to TRBD2. This CDR3 is built from 16 residues. CDR1 and CDR2 (germline): ENHRY, SYGVKD. V lost 6 bases, J lost 4 bases, and 7 bases stayed unmatched. The CDR3 DNA reads as TGTGCCATCAGGCCCACTAGCGGGGGGGCCCCAGATACGCAGTATTTT. This gives the protein CAIRPTSGGAPDTQYF.

The CDR3 reads CASTRGASDPKGETQYF. CDR3 DNA sequence: TGTGCCAGCACCAGGGGGGCTTCGGACCCCAAGGGAGAGACCCAGTACTTC. The gene calls are TRBV5-5 and TRBJ2-5, with D possibly being TRBD1 (7 bases). This CDR3 is built from 17 residues. Trimming shortened V by 6 bases and J by 4 bases, and 25 bases separated the two germline ends. Per the germline V gene, CDR1 is SGHKS and CDR2 is YYEKEE (reference sequence).

The J gene is TRBJ2-3, the V gene TRBV20-1; 9 bases agree with TRBD2. Per the germline V gene, CDR1 is DFQATT and CDR2 is SNEGSKA (reference sequence). The CDR3 has 15 residues. J lost 3 bases, V lost 3 bases, and 7 bases had no gene match. In DNA form, the CDR3 reads TGCAGTGCTAGTAAAACTGCGGGAGGGACAGATACGCAGTATTTT. Its translation: CSASKTAGGTDTQYF.

This chain connects TRBV28 to TRBJ1-2, with no clear D. This CDR3 spans 11 amino acids. Trimming took off 8 bases at V and 5 bases at J, with 9 bases between the two ends. Germline-derived CDR1 and CDR2 are MDHEN and SYDVKM. CDR3: CASSSLYGYTF. The CDR3, as DNA: TGTGCCAGCTCTAGTTTATATGGCTACACCTTC.

The V call is TRBV12-3 or TRBV12-4, the J call TRBJ1-1, with TRBD1 identical over 8 bases. V trimming: 5 bases; J trimming: 9 bases; junction bases outside the gene matches: 5. The CDR3 is 12 amino acids. This CDR3 is CASSLDRGKAFF. Here the CDR3 DNA reads TGTGCCAGCAGTCTAGACAGGGGAAAAGCTTTCTTT.

In its sample, this clone was seen a few times. The rearrangement uses TRBV5-1 and TRBJ2-4; weak D call: TRBD1 (7 bases). The germline gives CDR1 SGHRS, CDR2 YFSETQ. The CDR3 loop spans 15 amino acids. Trimming took off 1 base at V and 3 bases at J, with 11 bases between the two ends. CDR3 region: CASSLTGEDKNIQYF. The CDR3 nucleotides read TGCGCCAGCAGCTTGACAGGGGAGGACAAAAACATTCAGTACTTC.

This clone was detected only once. The rearrangement links TRBV5-4 to TRBJ2-1; 7 bases map to TRBD2. The junction had 19 bases not matched to a gene; V was cut back by 0 bases and J by 10 bases. This CDR3 contains 18 residues. Germline values: CDR1 SGHNT, CDR2 YYREEE (reference sequence). This CDR3 is CASSLGGVAGALGREQFF. CDR3 sequence (DNA): TGTGCCAGCAGCTTGGGTGGGGTGGCGGGAGCGCTAGGGAGGGAGCAGTTCTTC.

CDR3 nucleotide sequence: TGTGCCACCAGCCGAGGGGGGGGAGCCTACGAGCAGTACTTC. As protein: CATSRGGGAYEQYF. The chain combines TRBV15 with TRBJ2-7; possible D gene TRBD2, 7 bases. CDR1 is LNHNV, CDR2 YYDKDF, per germline (reference sequence). The CDR3 is 14 residues long. Trimming pared 5 bases from V and 2 bases from J, leaving 13 bases between.

This clone turned up a few times. The chain combines TRBV14 with TRBJ1-3, with TRBD1 as a possible D gene (5 bases). The ends were cut back, 1 base at V and 11 bases at J, with 9 bases in the middle. This CDR3 spans 12 amino acids. CDR1 is SGHDN, CDR2 FVKESK, per germline. In DNA, the CDR3 is TGTGCCAGCAGCCAAGTCCAGGGATCCATATATTTT. Its translation: CASSQVQGSIYF. The whole variable domain, filled in from reference TRBV14 and TRBJ1-3, reads EAGVTQFPSHSVIEKGQTVTLRCDPISGHDNLYWYRRVMGKEIKFLLHFVKESKQDESGMPNNRFLAERTGGTYSTLKVQPAELEDSGVYFCASSQVQGSIYFGEGSWLTVV.

V and J are TRBV7-8 and TRBJ2-7; no definite D call. Trimming stripped 2 bases from V and 0 bases from J, with 5 bases between. CDR3 length: 13 amino acids. Germline V gives CDR1 SGHVS, CDR2 FQNEAQ. The CDR3 region has the DNA TGTGCCAGCAGCTTAAGGGTCTCCTACGAGCAGTACTTC. Amino acids: CASSLRVSYEQYF.

CDR3 protein: CSVASPNNEQFF. The CDR3, as DNA: TGCAGCGTTGCAAGCCCCAACAATGAGCAGTTCTTC. The genes are TRBV29-1 and TRBJ2-1; D call uncertain. V lost 4 bases to trimming and J lost 5 bases, with 9 bases between them. Germline-derived CDR1 and CDR2 are SQVTM and ANQGSEA. CDR3 length equals 12 residues.

The chain links TRBV18 to TRBJ2-7; D ambiguous. Trimming left V 6 bases short and J 1 base short, with 7 bases between. The CDR3 contains 12 residues. CDR1 and CDR2 (germline): KGHSH, LQKENI. The CDR3 here is CASSGTSYEQYF. The CDR3 coding sequence is TGTGCCAGCTCCGGCACATCCTACGAGCAGTACTTC.

The chain joins TRBV4-2 to TRBJ1-4, with TRBD1 matching over 7 bases. The germline CDR1 and CDR2 sequences are LGHNA and YNFKEQ. This CDR3 is 15 amino acids long. V was clipped by 3 bases and J by 5 bases; unmatched bases: 6. The CDR3 is CASSQAGTENEKLFF. The CDR3 nucleotides read TGTGCCAGCAGCCAGGCCGGGACAGAGAATGAAAAACTGTTTTTT.

The V and J genes are TRBV29-1 and TRBJ2-7, with TRBD1 matching 9 bases. This CDR3 contains 12 residues. Germline V lookup: CDR1 SQVTM, CDR2 ANQGSEA. Trimming at V came to 7 bases and at J to 3 bases, leaving 4 bases not matched to a gene. This CDR3 reads CSGRTGDYEQYF. The CDR3 coding sequence is TGCAGCGGACGGACAGGGGACTACGAGCAGTACTTC.

The genes are TRBV3-1 (or the pseudogene TRBV3-2) and TRBJ2-5, with 9 bases lining up with TRBD2. Trimming at V came to 4 bases and at J to 4 bases, leaving 10 bases not matched to a gene. The CDR3 is made up of 16 amino acids. CDR1 and CDR2 (germline): LGHDT, YNNKEL (reference sequence). The CDR3 sequence is CASSPSGASLTETQYF. CDR3 bases: TGTGCCAGCAGCCCTAGCGGGGCCTCCCTGACAGAGACCCAGTACTTC.

The chain couples TRBV19 to TRBJ2-7; 11 bases fit TRBD1. The germline V gene encodes CDR1 LNHDA and CDR2 SQIVND (reference sequence). The CDR3 consists of 15 residues. V shed 3 bases, J shed 7 bases, and the junction held 8 bases outside the gene matches. CDR3 in amino acids: CASSIDGTGGIEQYF. The CDR3 bases are TGTGCCAGTAGTATTGATGGGACAGGGGGAATTGAGCAGTACTTC. The whole variable domain, remainder taken from reference TRBV19 and TRBJ2-7, is DGGITQSPKYLFRKEGQNVTLSCEQNLNHDAMYWYRQDPGQGLRLIYYSQIVNDFQKGDIAEGYSVSREKKESFPLTVTSAQKNPTAFYLCASSIDGTGGIEQYFGPGTRLTVT.